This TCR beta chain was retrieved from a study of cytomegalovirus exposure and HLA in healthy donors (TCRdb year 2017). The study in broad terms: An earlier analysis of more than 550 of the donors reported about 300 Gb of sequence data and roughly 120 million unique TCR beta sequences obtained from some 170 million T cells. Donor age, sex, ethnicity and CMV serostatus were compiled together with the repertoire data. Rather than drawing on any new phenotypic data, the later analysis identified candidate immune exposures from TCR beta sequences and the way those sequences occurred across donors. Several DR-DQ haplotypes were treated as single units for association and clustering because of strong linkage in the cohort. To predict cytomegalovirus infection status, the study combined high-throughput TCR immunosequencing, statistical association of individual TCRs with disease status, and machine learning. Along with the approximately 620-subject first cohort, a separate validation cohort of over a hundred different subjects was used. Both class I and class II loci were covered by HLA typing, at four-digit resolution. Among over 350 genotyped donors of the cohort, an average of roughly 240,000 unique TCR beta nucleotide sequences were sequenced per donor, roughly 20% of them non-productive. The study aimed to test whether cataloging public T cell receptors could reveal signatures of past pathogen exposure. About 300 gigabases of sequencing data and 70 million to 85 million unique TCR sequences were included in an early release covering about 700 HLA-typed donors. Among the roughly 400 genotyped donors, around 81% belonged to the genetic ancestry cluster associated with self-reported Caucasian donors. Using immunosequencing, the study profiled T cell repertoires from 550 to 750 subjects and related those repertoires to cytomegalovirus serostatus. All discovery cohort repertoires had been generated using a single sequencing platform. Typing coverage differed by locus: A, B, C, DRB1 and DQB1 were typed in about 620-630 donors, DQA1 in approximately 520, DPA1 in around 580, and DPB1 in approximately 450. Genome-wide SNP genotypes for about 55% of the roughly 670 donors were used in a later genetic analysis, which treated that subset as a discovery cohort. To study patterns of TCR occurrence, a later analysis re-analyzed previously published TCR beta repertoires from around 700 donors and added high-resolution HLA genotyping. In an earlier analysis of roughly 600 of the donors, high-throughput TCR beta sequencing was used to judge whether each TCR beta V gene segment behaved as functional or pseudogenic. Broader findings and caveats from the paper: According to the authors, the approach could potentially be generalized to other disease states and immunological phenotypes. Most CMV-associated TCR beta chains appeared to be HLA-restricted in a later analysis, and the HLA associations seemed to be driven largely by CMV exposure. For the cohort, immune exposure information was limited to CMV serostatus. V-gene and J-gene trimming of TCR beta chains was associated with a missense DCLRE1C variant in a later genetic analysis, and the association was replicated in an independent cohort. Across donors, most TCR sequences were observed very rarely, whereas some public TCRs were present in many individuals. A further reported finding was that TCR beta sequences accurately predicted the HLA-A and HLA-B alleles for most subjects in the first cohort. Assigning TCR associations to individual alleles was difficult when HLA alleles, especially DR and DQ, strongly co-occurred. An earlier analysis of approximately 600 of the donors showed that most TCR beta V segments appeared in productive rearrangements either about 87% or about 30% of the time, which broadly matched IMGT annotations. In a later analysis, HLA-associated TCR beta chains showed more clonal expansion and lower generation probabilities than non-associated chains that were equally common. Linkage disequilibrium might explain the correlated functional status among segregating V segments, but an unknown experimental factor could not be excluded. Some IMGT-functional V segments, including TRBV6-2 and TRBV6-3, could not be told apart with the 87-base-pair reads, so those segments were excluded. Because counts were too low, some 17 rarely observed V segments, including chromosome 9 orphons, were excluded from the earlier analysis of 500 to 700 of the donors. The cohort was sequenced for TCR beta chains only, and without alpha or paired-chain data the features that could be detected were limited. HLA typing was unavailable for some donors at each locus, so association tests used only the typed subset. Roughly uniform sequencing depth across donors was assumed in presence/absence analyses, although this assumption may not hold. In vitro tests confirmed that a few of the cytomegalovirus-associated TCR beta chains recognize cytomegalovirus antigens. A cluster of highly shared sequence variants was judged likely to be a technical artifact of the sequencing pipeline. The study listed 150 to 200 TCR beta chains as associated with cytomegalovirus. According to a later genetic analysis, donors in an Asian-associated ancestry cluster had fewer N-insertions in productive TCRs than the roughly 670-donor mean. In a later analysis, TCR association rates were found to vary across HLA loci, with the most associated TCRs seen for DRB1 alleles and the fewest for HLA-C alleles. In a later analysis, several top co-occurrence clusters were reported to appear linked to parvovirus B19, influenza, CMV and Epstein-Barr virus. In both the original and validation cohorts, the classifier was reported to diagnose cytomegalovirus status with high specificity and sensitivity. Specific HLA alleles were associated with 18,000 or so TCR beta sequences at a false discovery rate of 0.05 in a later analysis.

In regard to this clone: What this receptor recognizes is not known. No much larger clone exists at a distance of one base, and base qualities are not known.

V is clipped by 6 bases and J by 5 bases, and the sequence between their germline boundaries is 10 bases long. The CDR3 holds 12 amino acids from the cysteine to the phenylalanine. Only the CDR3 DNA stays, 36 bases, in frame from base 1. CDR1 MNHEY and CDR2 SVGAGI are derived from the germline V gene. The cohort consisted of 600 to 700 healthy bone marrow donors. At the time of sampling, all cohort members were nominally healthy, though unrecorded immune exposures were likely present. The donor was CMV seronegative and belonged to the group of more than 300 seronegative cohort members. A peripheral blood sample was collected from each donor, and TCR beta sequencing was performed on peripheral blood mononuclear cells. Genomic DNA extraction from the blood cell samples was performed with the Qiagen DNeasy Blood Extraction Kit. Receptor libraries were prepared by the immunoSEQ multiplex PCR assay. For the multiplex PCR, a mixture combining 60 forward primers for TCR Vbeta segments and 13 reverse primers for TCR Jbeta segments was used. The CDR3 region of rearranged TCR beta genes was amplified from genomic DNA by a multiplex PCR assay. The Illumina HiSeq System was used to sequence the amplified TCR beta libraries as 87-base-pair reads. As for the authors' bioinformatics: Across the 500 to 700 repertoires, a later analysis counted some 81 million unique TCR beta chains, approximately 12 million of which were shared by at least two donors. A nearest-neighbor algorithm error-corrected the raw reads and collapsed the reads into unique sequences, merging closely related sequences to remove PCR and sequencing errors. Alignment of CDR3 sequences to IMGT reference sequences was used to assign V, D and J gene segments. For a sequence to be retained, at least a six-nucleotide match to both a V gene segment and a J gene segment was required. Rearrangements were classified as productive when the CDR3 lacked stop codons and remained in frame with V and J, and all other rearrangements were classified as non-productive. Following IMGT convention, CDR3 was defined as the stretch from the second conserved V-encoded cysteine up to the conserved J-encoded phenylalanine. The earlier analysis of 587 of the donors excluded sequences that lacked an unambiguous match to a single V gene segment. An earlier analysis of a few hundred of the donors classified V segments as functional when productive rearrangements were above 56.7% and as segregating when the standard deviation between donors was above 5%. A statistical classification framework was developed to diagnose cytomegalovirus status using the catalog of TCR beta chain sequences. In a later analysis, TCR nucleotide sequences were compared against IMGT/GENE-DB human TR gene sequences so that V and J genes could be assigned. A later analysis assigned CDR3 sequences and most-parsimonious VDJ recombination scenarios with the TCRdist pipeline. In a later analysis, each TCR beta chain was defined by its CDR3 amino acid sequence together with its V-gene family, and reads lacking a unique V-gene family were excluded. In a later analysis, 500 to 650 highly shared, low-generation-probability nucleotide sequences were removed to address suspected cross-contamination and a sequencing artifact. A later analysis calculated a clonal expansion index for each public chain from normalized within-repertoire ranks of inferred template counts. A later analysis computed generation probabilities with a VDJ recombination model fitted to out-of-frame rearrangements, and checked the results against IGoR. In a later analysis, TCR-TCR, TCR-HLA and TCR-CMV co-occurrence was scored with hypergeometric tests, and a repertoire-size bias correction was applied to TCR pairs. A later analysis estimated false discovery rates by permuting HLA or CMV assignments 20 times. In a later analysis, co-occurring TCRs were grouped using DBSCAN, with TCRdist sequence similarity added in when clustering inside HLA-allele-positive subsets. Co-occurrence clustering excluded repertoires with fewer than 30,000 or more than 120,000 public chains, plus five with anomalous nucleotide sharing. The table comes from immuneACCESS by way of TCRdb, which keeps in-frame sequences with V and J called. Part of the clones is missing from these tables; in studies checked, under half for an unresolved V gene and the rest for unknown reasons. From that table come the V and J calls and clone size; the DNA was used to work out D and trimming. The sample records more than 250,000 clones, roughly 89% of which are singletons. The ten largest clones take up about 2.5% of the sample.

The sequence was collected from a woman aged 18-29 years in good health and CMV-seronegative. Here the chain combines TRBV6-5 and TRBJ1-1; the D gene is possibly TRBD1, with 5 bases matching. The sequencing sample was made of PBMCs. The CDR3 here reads CASSQGKTEAFF. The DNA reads TGTGCCAGCAGCCAGGGAAAGACTGAAGCTTTCTTT.